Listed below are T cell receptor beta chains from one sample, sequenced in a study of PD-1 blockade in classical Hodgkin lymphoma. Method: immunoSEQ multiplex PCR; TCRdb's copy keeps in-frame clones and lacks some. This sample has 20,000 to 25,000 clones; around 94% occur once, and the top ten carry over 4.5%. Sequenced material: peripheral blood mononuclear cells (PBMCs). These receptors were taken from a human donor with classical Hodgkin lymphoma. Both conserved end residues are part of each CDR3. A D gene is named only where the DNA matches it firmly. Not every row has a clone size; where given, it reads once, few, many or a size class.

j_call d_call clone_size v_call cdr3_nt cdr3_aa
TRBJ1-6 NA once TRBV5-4 TGTGCCAGCAGCGGCCGGGGGGCTAATTCACCCCTCCACTTT CASSGRGANSPLHF
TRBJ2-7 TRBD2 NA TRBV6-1 TGTGCCAGCAGTGAAGCGCGGGGGGGCGGGAAGCAGTACTTC CASSEARGGGKQYF
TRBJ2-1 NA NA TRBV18 TGTGCCAGCTCACCACTCTCTGTGGGGGATGAGCAGTTCTTC CASSPLSVGDEQFF
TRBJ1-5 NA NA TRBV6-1 TGTGCCAGCAGTGACTATCAGCCCCAGCATTTT CASSDYQPQHF
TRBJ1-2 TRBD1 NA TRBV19 TGTGCCAGTAGTCATCCGGGACAGGGAACGAAAAACTATGGCTACACCTTC CASSHPGQGTKNYGYTF
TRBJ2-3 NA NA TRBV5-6 TGTGCCAGCAGCTTGACGGGGGTCACAGATACGCAGTATTTT CASSLTGVTDTQYF
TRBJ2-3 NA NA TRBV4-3 TGCGCCAGCAGCCTTCACCTTAACATAGATACGCAGTATTTT CASSLHLNIDTQYF
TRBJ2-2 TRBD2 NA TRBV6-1 TGTGCCAGCAGTGAAGGATCCGGGCGGGGGAGAACCGGGGAGCTGTTTTTT CASSEGSGRGRTGELFF
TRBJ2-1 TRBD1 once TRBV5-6 TGTGCCAGCAGCTTGGCGACAGGGAGAGAGCAGTTCTTC CASSLATGREQFF
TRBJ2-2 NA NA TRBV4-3 TGCGCCAGCAGCCATAGTTCAGACAACACCGGGGAGCTGTTTTTT CASSHSSDNTGELFF
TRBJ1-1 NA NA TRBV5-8 TGTGCCAGCAGCTCCAAACCTGGGACGGCGGGGTATGAAGCTTTCTTT CASSSKPGTAGYEAFF
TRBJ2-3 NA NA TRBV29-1 TGCAGCGTTGAACCGATCCAGGGCCATAGCACAGATACGCAGTATTTT CSVEPIQGHSTDTQYF
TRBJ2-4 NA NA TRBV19 TGTGCCAGTAGTAATGTAGGCTACACAGCCAAAAACATTCAGTACTTC CASSNVGYTAKNIQYF
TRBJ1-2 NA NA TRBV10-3 TGTGCCATCAGGGGTAGCTATGGCTACACCTTC CAIRGSYGYTF
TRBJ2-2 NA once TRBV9 TGTGCCAGCAGCGTAACTAGGGACACCGGGGAGCTGTTTTTT CASSVTRDTGELFF
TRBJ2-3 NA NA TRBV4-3 TGCGCCAGCAGCCAATATAGCGGAAGCACAGATACGCAGTATTTT CASSQYSGSTDTQYF
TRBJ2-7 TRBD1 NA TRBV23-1 TGCGCCAGCAGTCCTTCTCCCCCCAGACAGGGTGAAGAGCAGTACTTC CASSPSPPRQGEEQYF
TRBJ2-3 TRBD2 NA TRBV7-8 TGTGCCAGCAGCTTAGCAAGGCTAGCGGGGAGGGATACGCAGTATTTT CASSLARLAGRDTQYF
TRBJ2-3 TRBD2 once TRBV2 TGTGCCAGCAGTAAAAGACTAGCGGGGGCAGATACGCAGTATTTT CASSKRLAGADTQYF
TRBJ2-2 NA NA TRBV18 TGTGCCAGCTCCCCTATTTTCCCCGTGAACACCGGGGAGCTGTTTTTT CASSPIFPVNTGELFF
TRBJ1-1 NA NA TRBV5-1 TGCGCCAGCAGCTTGGGTGGGGGAACTGAAGCTTTCTTT CASSLGGGTEAFF
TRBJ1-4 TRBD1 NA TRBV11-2 TGTGCCAGCAGCCCGAACAGGGGCTCCAGTGAAAAACTGTTTTTT CASSPNRGSSEKLFF
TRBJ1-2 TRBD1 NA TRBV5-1 TGCGCCAGCAGGGCCGGACAGGGGATGATCTATGGCTACACCTTC CASRAGQGMIYGYTF
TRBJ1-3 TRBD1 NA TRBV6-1 TGTGCCAGCAGTGGCCAACAGGGGGCTGGAAACACCATATATTTT CASSGQQGAGNTIYF
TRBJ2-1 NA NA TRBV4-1 TGCGCCAGCAGCCAGGGGGGGCCGTCCTACAATGAGCAGTTCTTC CASSQGGPSYNEQFF
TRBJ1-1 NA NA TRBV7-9 TGTGCCAGCAGCTTTTCGGGTCCCGAAGCTTTCTTT CASSFSGPEAFF
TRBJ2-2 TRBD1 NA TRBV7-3 TGTGCCAGCAGCTTTGGGACAGGGGTCACCGGGGAGCTGTTTTTT CASSFGTGVTGELFF
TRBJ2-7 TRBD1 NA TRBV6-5 TGTGCCAGCAGTACACCGGGACAGGGGCGGTACGAGCAGTACTTC CASSTPGQGRYEQYF
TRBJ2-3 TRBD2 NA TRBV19 TGTGCCAGTCGAACGGGACTAGCGGGGGTCACTAGCACAGATACGCAGTATTTT CASRTGLAGVTSTDTQYF
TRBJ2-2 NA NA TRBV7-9 TGTGCCAGCAGCTTAGAATCGGGGCGAGACACCGGGGAGCTGTTTTTT CASSLESGRDTGELFF
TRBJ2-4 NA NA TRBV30 TGTGCCTTTAGGCTGGACTCCACGTTAGCCAAAAACATTCAGTACTTC CAFRLDSTLAKNIQYF
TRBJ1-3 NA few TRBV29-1 TGCAGCGTTACGTCGCCGGTAACTGGAAACACCATATATTTT CSVTSPVTGNTIYF